This T cell receptor beta chain was recorded in a study of cytomegalovirus exposure and HLA in healthy donors. Findings and limits, study-wide: When analyzed later, the rates of TCR association showed variation by HLA locus, with DRB1 the most and HLA-C the fewest.

Losses at the gene ends were 3 bases for V and 5 bases for J; bases not matched to a gene: 4. The CDR3 runs to 15 residues. CDR1 is MNHEY and CDR2 is SMNVEV in the germline V gene (reference sequence). PCR used 60 Vbeta primers and 13 Jbeta primers. TCRdb keeps only in-frame clones here, not all; method: immunoSEQ multiplex PCR. The sample has fewer than 200,000 clones; about 80% are singletons. Of note for this clone: No antigen is known for it.

Source material: PBMCs. The chain joins TRBV27 to TRBJ1-6, with 7 positions matching TRBD1. The TCR was taken from a man in his forties or fifties in good health and CMV-seropositive. The CDR3 region has the DNA TGTGCCAGCAGTTTCGGGACAGTGGATAATTCACCCCTCCACTTT. The encoded protein is CASSFGTVDNSPLHF.